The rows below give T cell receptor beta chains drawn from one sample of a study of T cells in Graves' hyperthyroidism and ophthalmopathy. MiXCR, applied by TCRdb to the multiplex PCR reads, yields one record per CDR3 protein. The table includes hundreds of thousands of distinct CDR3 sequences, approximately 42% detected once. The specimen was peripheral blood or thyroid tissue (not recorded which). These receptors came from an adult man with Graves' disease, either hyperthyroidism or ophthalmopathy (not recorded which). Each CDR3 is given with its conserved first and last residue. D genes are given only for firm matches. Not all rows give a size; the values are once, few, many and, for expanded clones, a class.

CDR3: CSVETSGSNGELFF
DNA: TGCAGCGTTGAAACCAGCGGCAGCAACGGGGAGCTGTTTTTT
V: TRBV29-1
J: TRBJ2-2
D: .
size: .

CDR3: CASSGHASDRTANTEAFF
DNA: TGTGCCAGTAGTGGCCATGCTAGCGACAGGACCGCGAACACTGAAGCTTTCTTT
V: TRBV19
J: TRBJ1-1
D: .
size: .

CDR3: CASSSRRANMNTEAFF
DNA: TGCGCCAGCAGCTCTCGACGGGCCAATATGAACACTGAAGCTTTCTTT
V: TRBV5-1
J: TRBJ1-1
D: .
size: few

CDR3: CASSPDGARSQPQHF
DNA: TGTGCCAGCAGTCCGGATGGCGCTCGATCTCAGCCCCAGCATTTT
V: TRBV12-3/TRBV12-4
J: TRBJ1-5
D: .
size: many

CDR3: CASSPDGGRAQETQYF
DNA: TGTGCCAGCAGCCCGGACGGCGGGAGGGCCCAAGAGACCCAGTACTTC
V: TRBV7-8
J: TRBJ2-5
D: TRBD2
size: many

CDR3: CATSDPGTGAQYF
DNA: TGTGCCACCAGTGATCCCGGGACAGGGGCCCAGTACTTC
V: TRBV12-3/TRBV12-4
J: TRBJ2-5
D: TRBD1
size: .

CDR3: CASSPTGLDSPLHF
DNA: TGTGCCAGCAGCCCGACAGGGCTGGATTCACCCCTCCACTTT
V: TRBV5-6
J: TRBJ1-6
D: TRBD1
size: .

CDR3: CSARGQAVNTGELFF
DNA: TGCAGTGCTAGAGGACAAGCGGTGAACACCGGGGAGCTGTTTTTT
V: TRBV20-1
J: TRBJ2-2
D: .
size: .

CDR3: CASNSGLVNNEQYF
DNA: TGTGCCAGCAACTCCGGACTAGTAAACAACGAGCAGTACTTC
V: TRBV7-9
J: TRBJ2-7
D: TRBD2
size: many

CDR3: CSVVSGTGSNGYTF
DNA: TGCAGCGTTGTATCCGGGACAGGGTCTAATGGCTACACCTTC
V: TRBV29-1
J: TRBJ1-2
D: TRBD1
size: .

CDR3: CASSGDLLRPQHF
DNA: TGTGCCAGTAGTGGAGATCTGTTGAGGCCCCAGCATTTT
V: TRBV19
J: TRBJ1-5
D: .
size: .

CDR3: CASSPTPGLAGGHEQYF
DNA: TGTGCCAGCAGTCCAACCCCGGGACTAGCGGGAGGGCACGAGCAGTACTTC
V: TRBV6-5
J: TRBJ2-7
D: TRBD2
size: once

CDR3: CASSKGGTVMNTEAFF
DNA: TGTGCCAGCAGTAAAGGGGGGACAGTCATGAACACTGAAGCTTTCTTT
V: TRBV25-1
J: TRBJ1-1
D: TRBD1
size: once

CDR3: CAISDYRESPKAFF
DNA: TGTGCCATCAGTGATTACAGAGAATCGCCAAAAGCTTTCTTT
V: TRBV10-3
J: TRBJ1-1
D: .
size: .

CDR3: CASSIDGRMNTEAFF
DNA: TGTGCCAGTAGTATAGATGGCAGGATGAACACTGAAGCTTTCTTT
V: TRBV19
J: TRBJ1-1
D: .
size: .

CDR3: CSVVTGGLSYEQYF
DNA: TGCAGCGTGGTGACAGGGGGACTTTCCTACGAGCAGTACTTC
V: TRBV29-1
J: TRBJ2-7
D: TRBD1
size: .

CDR3: CASSLTGVLYGYTF
DNA: TGTGCCAGCAGTCTTACAGGGGTTCTCTATGGCTACACCTTC
V: TRBV2
J: TRBJ1-2
D: TRBD1
size: few

CDR3: CSAGEYTSGTLYEQYF
DNA: TGCAGTGCCGGGGAATATACTAGCGGGACCCTTTACGAGCAGTACTTC
V: TRBV20-1
J: TRBJ2-7
D: TRBD2
size: .

CDR3: CRPWDTLNTEAFF
DNA: TGCAGACCGTGGGACACCTTGAACACTGAAGCTTTCTTT
V: TRBV29-1
J: TRBJ1-1
D: .
size: .

CDR3: CSATGRDRYTEAFF
DNA: TGCAGTGCCACCGGGAGAGACAGGTACACTGAAGCTTTCTTT
V: TRBV20-1
J: TRBJ1-1
D: .
size: .

CDR3: CSVEGRDRGDSPLHF
DNA: TGCAGCGTTGAAGGCAGGGACAGGGGAGATTCACCCCTCCACTTT
V: TRBV29-1
J: TRBJ1-6
D: TRBD1
size: .

CDR3: CAISFGTADQPQHF
DNA: TGTGCCATCAGTTTTGGGACAGCTGATCAGCCCCAGCATTTT
V: TRBV10-3
J: TRBJ1-5
D: TRBD1
size: few

CDR3: CASSLIPGLAGPKLHEQYF
DNA: TGTGCCAGCAGCTTGATCCCGGGACTAGCGGGACCCAAGCTCCACGAGCAGTACTTC
V: TRBV5-4
J: TRBJ2-7
D: TRBD2
size: .

CDR3: CASGLKQGNYGYTF
DNA: TGCGCCAGCGGCTTGAAACAGGGGAACTATGGCTACACCTTC
V: TRBV5-1
J: TRBJ1-2
D: TRBD1
size: .

CDR3: CSVEGQGKGTEAFF
DNA: TGCAGCGTTGAAGGTCAGGGGAAGGGCACTGAAGCTTTCTTT
V: TRBV29-1
J: TRBJ1-1
D: .
size: many

CDR3: CAIMPGQVYGYTF
DNA: TGTGCCATCATGCCGGGACAGGTCTATGGCTACACCTTC
V: TRBV10-3
J: TRBJ1-2
D: TRBD1
size: .

CDR3: CASSQEWAEEKLFF
DNA: TGTGCCAGCAGCCAAGAGTGGGCAGAGGAAAAACTGTTTTTT
V: TRBV9
J: TRBJ1-4
D: .
size: .

CDR3: CASSSKVAGAFF
DNA: TGTGCCAGCAGCTCGAAAGTAGCGGGAGCTTTCTTT
V: TRBV7-9
J: TRBJ1-1
D: .
size: .

CDR3: CASSIFGGADQPQHF
DNA: TGTGCCAGTAGTATTTTCGGGGGGGCTGATCAGCCCCAGCATTTT
V: TRBV19
J: TRBJ1-5
D: .
size: once